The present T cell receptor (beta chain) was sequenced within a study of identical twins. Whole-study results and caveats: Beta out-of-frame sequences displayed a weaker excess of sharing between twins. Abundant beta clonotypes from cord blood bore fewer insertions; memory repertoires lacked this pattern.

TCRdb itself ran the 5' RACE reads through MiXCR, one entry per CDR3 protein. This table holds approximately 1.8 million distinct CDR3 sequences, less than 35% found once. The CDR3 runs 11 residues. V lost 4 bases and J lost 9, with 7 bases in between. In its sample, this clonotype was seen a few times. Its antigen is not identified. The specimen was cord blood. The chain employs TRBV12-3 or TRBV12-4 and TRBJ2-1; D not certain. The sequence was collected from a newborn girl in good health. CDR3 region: CASSSRTEQFF. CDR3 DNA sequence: TGTGCCAGCAGTTCCAGGACTGAGCAGTTCTTC.